Listed below are T cell receptor beta chains from one sample, sequenced in a study of T cell responses to AZD1222 COVID-19 vaccine. The protocol was immunoSEQ multiplex PCR, while the TCRdb copy is restricted to in-frame clones and leaves out a portion. The profile shows around 110,000 clones, roughly 92% of them singletons. The specimen was peripheral blood, collected on day 0 of AZD1222 vaccination. The receptors were gathered from an adult in good health. CDR3s include the opening cysteine and the closing phenylalanine or tryptophan. Fields, in order: clone size, D gene, J gene, V gene, CDR3 protein, CDR3 DNA. The D gene is left open where the match is weak. Clone size is stated in some rows and not others, as once, few, many or a class when expanded.

-,TRBD2,TRBJ2-3,TRBV24-1,CATSAQTSGPTDTQYF,TGTGCCACCAGTGCGCAAACTAGCGGCCCCACAGATACGCAGTATTTT
-,-,TRBJ1-1,TRBV3-1/TRBV3-2,CASSQGGTPEAFF,TGTGCCAGCAGCCAGGGGGGTACCCCTGAAGCTTTCTTT
-,TRBD1,TRBJ1-6,TRBV25-1,CASSPGQGWNSPLHF,TGTGCCAGCAGCCCGGGACAGGGGTGGAATTCACCCCTCCACTTT
-,TRBD2,TRBJ2-3,TRBV10-1,CASSERLAGGRDTQYF,TGCGCCAGCAGTGAGCGACTAGCGGGGGGGCGAGATACGCAGTATTTT
-,-,TRBJ1-2,TRBV20-1,CSARDRGGYTF,TGCAGTGCTAGAGATCGAGGGGGCTACACCTTC
-,TRBD1,TRBJ1-2,TRBV5-5,CASGIDVGQGARYGYTF,TGTGCCAGCGGCATCGATGTGGGGCAGGGGGCCCGGTATGGCTACACCTTC
-,-,TRBJ1-1,TRBV2,CASSFDKNTEAFF,TGTGCCAGCAGCTTCGACAAGAACACTGAAGCTTTCTTT
-,TRBD1,TRBJ1-2,TRBV5-8,CASSLERRGLSTF,TGTGCCAGCAGCTTGGAACGCAGGGGGTTGAGCACCTTC
once,-,TRBJ1-1,TRBV18,CASSLGQTNTEAFF,TGTGCCAGCTCACTCGGACAGACCAACACTGAAGCTTTCTTT
-,-,TRBJ1-6,TRBV6-5,CASTPRGPYNSPLHF,TGTGCCAGCACCCCGAGGGGCCCCTATAATTCACCCCTCCACTTT
-,-,TRBJ1-3,TRBV11-2,CASSSQSIGNTIYF,TGTGCCAGCAGCTCACAATCGATCGGAAACACCATATATTTT
-,TRBD1,TRBJ1-4,TRBV27,CASRTFQAGTGGEKLFF,TGTGCCAGCAGAACCTTCCAGGCCGGGACAGGGGGTGAAAAACTGTTTTTT
-,-,TRBJ2-3,TRBV18,CASSPNTRSTDTQYF,TGTGCCAGCTCACCGAACACGAGGAGCACAGATACGCAGTATTTT
-,-,TRBJ1-2,TRBV25-1,CASSRGGGIGYGYTF,TGTGCCAGCAGTCGGGGAGGGGGAATCGGCTATGGCTACACCTTC
-,-,TRBJ1-2,TRBV28,CASSFMNYGYTF,TGTGCCAGCAGTTTCATGAACTATGGCTACACCTTC
-,-,TRBJ1-3,TRBV7-9,CASSPQQGFGNTIYF,TGTGCCAGCAGCCCTCAACAGGGTTTTGGAAACACCATATATTTT
-,-,TRBJ1-1,TRBV20-1,CSARDSRVAFF,TGCAGTGCTAGAGATAGCAGGGTGGCTTTCTTT
few,-,TRBJ1-6,TRBV3-1/TRBV3-2,CASSHDGTRGSYNSPLHF,TGTGCCAGCAGCCACGACGGGACTCGAGGCTCCTATAATTCACCCCTCCACTTT
once,TRBD1,TRBJ2-7,TRBV19,CASSRDSASYEQYF,TGTGCCAGTAGTAGGGACAGTGCCTCCTACGAGCAGTACTTC
-,-,TRBJ1-1,TRBV5-4,CASSLVGLNTEAFF,TGTGCCAGCAGCTTGGTAGGGTTGAACACTGAAGCTTTCTTT
-,TRBD1,TRBJ1-2,TRBV5-6,CASSFWTGAYGYTF,TGTGCCAGCAGCTTCTGGACAGGGGCCTATGGCTACACCTTC
few,-,TRBJ1-2,TRBV30,CAWSAIQTNSYGYTF,TGTGCCTGGAGTGCCATTCAGACCAACTCATATGGCTACACCTTC
-,TRBD2,TRBJ2-7,TRBV4-1,CASSHPLAGAYEQYF,TGCGCCAGCAGCCACCCCTTAGCGGGGGCATACGAGCAGTACTTC
-,TRBD1,TRBJ1-5,TRBV24-1,CATSELDRAHQPQHF,TGTGCCACCAGTGAGCTGGACAGGGCGCATCAGCCCCAGCATTTT
-,TRBD2,TRBJ2-3,TRBV5-1,CASRVGLAGSTDTQYF,TGCGCCAGCAGGGTAGGACTAGCGGGAAGCACAGATACGCAGTATTTT
-,-,TRBJ1-2,TRBV3-1/TRBV3-2,CASSQDLGYGYTF,TGTGCCAGCAGCCAAGATTTGGGATATGGCTACACCTTC
-,-,TRBJ1-3,TRBV5-1,CASSFPREGPGNTIYF,TGCGCCAGCAGCTTTCCCCGTGAGGGCCCTGGAAACACCATATATTTT
-,TRBD2,TRBJ2-1,TRBV6-2/TRBV6-3,CASSYGRGGGYNEQFF,TGTGCCAGCAGTTACGGAAGGGGCGGGGGCTACAATGAGCAGTTCTTC
-,TRBD1,TRBJ1-1,TRBV5-8,CASSPRGQANTEAFF,TGTGCCAGCAGCCCTAGAGGACAGGCTAACACTGAAGCTTTCTTT
-,-,TRBJ1-1,TRBV19,CASSIQAGMNTEAFF,TGTGCCAGTAGTATACAGGCCGGGATGAACACTGAAGCTTTCTTT
-,TRBD1,TRBJ1-5,TRBV2,CASVALDRGNQPQHF,TGTGCCAGCGTAGCCCTGGACAGGGGGAATCAGCCCCAGCATTTT
-,-,TRBJ1-2,TRBV7-2,CASRFKGGGGIPSGYTF,TGTGCCAGCAGGTTTAAGGGTGGTGGGGGAATTCCGTCAGGCTACACCTTC
-,-,TRBJ2-2,TRBV7-2,CASSFASNTGELFF,TGTGCCAGCAGCTTTGCCAGCAACACCGGGGAGCTGTTTTTT
few,-,TRBJ2-5,TRBV18,CASSPGETQYF,TGTGCCAGCTCACCGGGGGAGACCCAGTACTTC
-,-,TRBJ2-5,TRBV14,CASSLNWGLAETQYF,TGTGCCAGCAGCCTAAATTGGGGCCTAGCGGAGACCCAGTACTTC
-,-,TRBJ2-3,TRBV11-3,CASSPGVDTQYF,TGTGCCAGCAGCCCCGGTGTAGATACGCAGTATTTT
-,-,TRBJ1-1,TRBV10-3,CAVGTNTEAFF,TGTGCCGTTGGCACGAACACTGAAGCTTTCTTT
-,-,TRBJ1-2,TRBV5-1,CVSSLESGSNYGYTF,TGCGTCAGCAGCTTGGAATCCGGCTCTAACTATGGCTACACCTTC
-,-,TRBJ2-3,TRBV7-8,CASSPRVWGGTDTQYF,TGTGCCAGCAGCCCCCGTGTCTGGGGAGGCACAGATACGCAGTATTTT
-,-,TRBJ1-3,TRBV19,CASTVNGNTIYF,TGTGCCAGTACCGTAAATGGAAACACCATATATTTT
-,TRBD1,TRBJ1-3,TRBV19,CASSMGQVYENTIYF,TGTGCCAGTAGTATGGGACAGGTTTACGAAAACACCATATATTTT
-,TRBD1,TRBJ1-5,TRBV30,CAWSEGTGSNQPQHF,TGTGCCTGGAGTGAAGGGACAGGGAGCAATCAGCCCCAGCATTTT
-,TRBD1,TRBJ2-1,TRBV6-1,CASSEPGQGSNEQFF,TGTGCCAGCAGTGAGCCGGGACAGGGGTCCAATGAGCAGTTCTTC
-,-,TRBJ1-4,TRBV5-1,CASSLQGQKNEKLFF,TGCGCCAGCAGCCTACAGGGACAAAAGAATGAAAAACTGTTTTTT
-,-,TRBJ2-3,TRBV2,CASGWLLNTDTQYF,TGTGCCAGCGGTTGGCTCCTAAACACAGATACGCAGTATTTT
-,-,TRBJ1-1,TRBV30,CAWSVNDRWNTEAFF,TGTGCCTGGAGTGTTAACGACAGGTGGAACACTGAAGCTTTCTTT
-,TRBD1,TRBJ1-2,TRBV7-9,CASSLGGRGDYGYTF,TGTGCCAGCAGCTTAGGTGGCAGGGGGGACTATGGCTACACCTTC
-,-,TRBJ1-1,TRBV2,CASSLPQSMNTEAFF,TGTGCCAGCAGCTTACCACAGAGCATGAACACTGAAGCTTTCTTT
-,-,TRBJ1-2,TRBV2,CASSQGSFQGALYGYTF,TGTGCCAGCAGTCAAGGGTCCTTCCAAGGGGCGCTCTATGGCTACACCTTC
-,TRBD1,TRBJ2-1,TRBV7-2,CASSTSGTVYNEQFF,TGTGCCAGCAGCACATCCGGGACAGTATACAATGAGCAGTTCTTC
-,TRBD1,TRBJ1-5,TRBV18,CASSPQGRTGVDQPQHF,TGTGCCAGCTCACCACAGGGTCGGACAGGGGTGGACCAGCCCCAGCATTTT
-,-,TRBJ1-1,TRBV11-1,CASTSGPGLKAFF,TGTGCCAGCACTTCAGGCCCGGGCCTTAAAGCTTTCTTT